The 8 T cell receptor beta chains given below trace back to one sample, sequenced in a study of early T cells in non-severe SARS-CoV-2 infection. A single record per CDR3 protein comes from TCRdb applying MiXCR to the 5' RACE reads. The table shows around 98,000 distinct CDR3 sequences, with about 11% occurring only once. Sequencing was done on a sample of whole blood. Receptor source: an adult who was a healthcare worker with PCR-confirmed SARS-CoV-2 infection or an uninfected control (not recorded which).

This clonotype was observed at least ten times. V and J are TRBV7-9 and TRBJ1-1; D not resolved. CDR3 length: 13 residues. V lost 1 base and J lost 6, with 9 bases in between. The germline V gene encodes CDR1 SEHNR and CDR2 FQNEAQ (reference sequence). The CDR3 reads CASSLVGSAEAFF. The CDR3 nucleotides are TGTGCCAGCAGCTTAGTGGGGAGCGCTGAAGCTTTCTTT.

This clonotype was seen many times. The J gene is TRBJ1-1, the V gene TRBV6-6, with D hard to call. Trimming took off 5 bases at V and 4 bases at J, with 14 bases between the two ends. CDR3 length: 14 residues. Germline V CDR1 and CDR2: MNHNY, SVGAGI (reference sequence). The CDR3 bases are TGTGCCAGCAGTCAACTAAGGGAACCCACTGAAGCTTTCTTT. The encoded protein is CASSQLREPTEAFF.

The sample holds a few counts of this clonotype. This rearrangement joins TRBV20-1 to TRBJ1-3; 8 bases map to TRBD1. J lost 0 bases, V lost 2 bases, and 9 bases had no gene match. CDR1 is DFQATT, CDR2 SNEGSKA, per germline (reference sequence). The CDR3 contains 17 residues. CDR3 in amino acids: CSARKGTGPRSGNTIYF. DNA for the CDR3: TGCAGTGCTAGAAAGGGGACAGGCCCCCGCTCTGGAAACACCATATATTTT.

This clonotype was detected only a few times. The chain combines TRBV6-1 with TRBJ2-3; the match to TRBD2 covers 11 bases. CDR1 and CDR2 from the germline V gene are MNHNS and SASEGT. The CDR3 contains 17 residues. After removal of 7 bases from V and 2 bases from J, the junction contained 11 bases not matched to a gene. CDR3: CASIELAGVILTDTQYF. Written as DNA, the CDR3 is TGTGCCAGCATCGAACTAGCGGGAGTGATTCTCACAGATACGCAGTATTTT.

The table lists this clonotype with a few counts. V usage is TRBV7-3 and J usage is TRBJ1-6; no definite D call. Germline CDR1 reads SGHTA; CDR2 reads FQGTGA. V was cut by 5 bases and J by 0 bases, with 5 bases left in between. The CDR3 length is 14 residues. Here the CDR3 reads CASSASSYNSPLHF. The CDR3 DNA reads as TGTGCCAGCAGCGCCAGCTCCTATAATTCACCCCTCCACTTT.

This clonotype has at least ten counts. The rearrangement joins TRBV14 to TRBJ2-7, with D possibly TRBD2 on 5 matching bases. The V gene's germline CDR1 is SGHDN and CDR2 FVKESK. V was cut by 1 base and J by 1 base, with 8 bases left in between. This CDR3 has 14 amino acids. In DNA form, the CDR3 reads TGTGCCAGCAGCCAAGGCCCGGGGTCCTACGAGCAGTACTTC. Protein: CASSQGPGSYEQYF.

This clonotype was counted ten times or more. The chain links TRBV12-3 or TRBV12-4 to TRBJ1-1; 7 bases map to TRBD1. This CDR3 spans 14 amino acids. Germline trimming cut 6 bases from V and 4 bases from J; bases unmatched to any gene: 8. CDR3 amino acids: CASSPEGAITEAFF. DNA of the CDR3: TGTGCCAGCAGCCCCGAGGGGGCAATCACTGAAGCTTTCTTT.

This clonotype was seen at least ten times. The V gene is TRBV20-1, the J gene TRBJ1-1; D unresolved. The CDR3 sequence is 13 residues long. Germline values: CDR1 DFQATT, CDR2 SNEGSKA (reference sequence). Trimming pared 1 base from V and 5 bases from J, leaving 11 bases between. CDR3 residues: CSARGRTGTEAFF. CDR3 coding DNA: TGCAGTGCTAGAGGAAGGACTGGGACTGAAGCTTTCTTT.